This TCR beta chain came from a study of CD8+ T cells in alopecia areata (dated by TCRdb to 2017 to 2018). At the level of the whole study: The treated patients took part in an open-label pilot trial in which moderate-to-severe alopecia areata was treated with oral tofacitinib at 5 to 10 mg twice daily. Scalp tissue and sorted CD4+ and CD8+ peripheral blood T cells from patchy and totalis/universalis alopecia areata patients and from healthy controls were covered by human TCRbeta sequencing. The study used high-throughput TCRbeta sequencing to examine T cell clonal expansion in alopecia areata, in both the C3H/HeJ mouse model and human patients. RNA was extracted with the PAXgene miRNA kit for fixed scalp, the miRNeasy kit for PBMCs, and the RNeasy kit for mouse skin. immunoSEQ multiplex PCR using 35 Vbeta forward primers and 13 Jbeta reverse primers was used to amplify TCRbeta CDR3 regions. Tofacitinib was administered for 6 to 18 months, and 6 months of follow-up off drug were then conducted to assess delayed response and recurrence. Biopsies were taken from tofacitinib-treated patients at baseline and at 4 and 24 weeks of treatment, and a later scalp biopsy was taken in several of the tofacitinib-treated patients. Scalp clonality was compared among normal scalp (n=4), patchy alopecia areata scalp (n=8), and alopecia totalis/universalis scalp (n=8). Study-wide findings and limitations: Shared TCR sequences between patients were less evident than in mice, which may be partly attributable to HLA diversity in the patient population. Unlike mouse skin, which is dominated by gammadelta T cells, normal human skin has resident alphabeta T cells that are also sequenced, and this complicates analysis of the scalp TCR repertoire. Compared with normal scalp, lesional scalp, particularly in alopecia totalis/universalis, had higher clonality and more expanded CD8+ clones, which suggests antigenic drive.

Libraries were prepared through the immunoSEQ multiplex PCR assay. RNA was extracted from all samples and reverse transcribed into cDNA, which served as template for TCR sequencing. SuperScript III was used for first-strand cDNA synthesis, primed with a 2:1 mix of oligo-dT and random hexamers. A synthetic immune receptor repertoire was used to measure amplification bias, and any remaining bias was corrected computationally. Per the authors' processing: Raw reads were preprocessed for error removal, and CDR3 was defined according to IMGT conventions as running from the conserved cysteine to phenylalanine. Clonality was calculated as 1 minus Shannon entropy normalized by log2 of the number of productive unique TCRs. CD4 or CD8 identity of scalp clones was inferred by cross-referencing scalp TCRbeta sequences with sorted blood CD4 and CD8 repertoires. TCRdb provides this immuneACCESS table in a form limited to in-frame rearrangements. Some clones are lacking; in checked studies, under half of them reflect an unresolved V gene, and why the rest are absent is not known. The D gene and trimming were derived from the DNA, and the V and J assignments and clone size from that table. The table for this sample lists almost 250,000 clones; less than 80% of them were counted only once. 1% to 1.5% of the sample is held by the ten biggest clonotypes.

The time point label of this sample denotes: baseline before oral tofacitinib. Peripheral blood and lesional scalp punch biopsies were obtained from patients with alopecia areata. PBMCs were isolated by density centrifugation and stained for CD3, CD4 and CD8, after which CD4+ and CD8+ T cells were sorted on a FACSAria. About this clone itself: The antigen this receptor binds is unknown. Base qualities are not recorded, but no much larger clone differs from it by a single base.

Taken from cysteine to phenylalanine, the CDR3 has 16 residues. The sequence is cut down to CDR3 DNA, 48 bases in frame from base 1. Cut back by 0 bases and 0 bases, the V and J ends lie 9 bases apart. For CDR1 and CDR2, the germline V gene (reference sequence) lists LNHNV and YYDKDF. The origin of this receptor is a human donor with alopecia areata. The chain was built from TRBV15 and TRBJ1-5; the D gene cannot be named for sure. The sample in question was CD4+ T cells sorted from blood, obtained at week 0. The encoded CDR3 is CATSRDRTYSNQPQHF. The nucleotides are TGTGCCACCAGCAGAGACAGGACCTATAGCAATCAGCCCCAGCATTTT.